Reported below is one T cell receptor (beta chain). V shed 4 bases, J shed 7 bases, and the junction held 5 bases outside the gene matches. The CDR3 consists of 14 residues. Germline lookup yields CDR1 MNHEY and CDR2 SVGEGT. These data are taken from a study of Ad26.COV2.S vaccination and SARS-CoV-2 variants. TCRdb's table, derived via immunoSEQ multiplex PCR, lists solely in-frame clones and lacks some. The sample lists roughly 380,000 clones, about 92% occurring once. Sequences were derived from peripheral blood, sampled after recovery from COVID-19. The TCR sequence derives from a human donor who had recovered from COVID-19. This chain joins TRBV6-2 or TRBV6-3 and TRBJ1-2; the match to TRBD1 covers 11 bases. CDR3 DNA sequence: TGTGCCAGCAGTTCCGGGACAGGGGGTGTTGGCTACACCTTC. Its translation is CASSSGTGGVGYTF.